This TCR beta chain was sequenced for a study of a mutant IDH1 vaccine in newly diagnosed glioma. Study summary: Averaging approximately 40 years of age, treated patients were around 62% male and about 38% female. Previous care, which was radiotherapy, temozolomide, or both, most often involved both.

Clones were sequenced by immunoSEQ multiplex PCR, and TCRdb holds only the in-frame ones, with some missing. The sample has about 56,000 clones; around 83% are singletons. The sample holds a few counts of this clone. Its antigen is unknown. In germline, CDR1 is KGHSH, CDR2 LQKENI. The CDR3 is 15 residues long. V lost 1 base to trimming and J lost 0 bases, with 9 bases between them. Time point here: week 47, end of study. Topical imiquimod accompanied each vaccine dose, which consisted of 300 ug of mutant IDH1 20-mer peptide. The study's findings and limits: Pseudoprogression appeared independent of alterations in top peripheral clonotypes.

Sample: PBMCs, taken from a glioma patient whose treatment included an IDH1 peptide vaccine. This sequence originates from a woman aged 50 to 60 with glioma. This chain connects TRBV18 to TRBJ2-5; a possible D gene is TRBD1 (5 bases). In DNA, the CDR3 is TGTGCCAGCTCACCACTCCCAGGGCACCAAGAGACCCAGTACTTC. It codes for CASSPLPGHQETQYF.